The 17 T cell receptor beta chains listed next were all sequenced from one sample in a study of beta chain features in type 1 diabetes. Every bit of the isolated RNA underwent reverse transcription, so sequencing read expressed TCRB transcripts. Method: immunoSEQ multiplex PCR; TCRdb's copy keeps in-frame clones and lacks some. Here the sample spans under 950,000 clones, about 17% being singletons. Input material: naive CD4+ T cells from blood. The receptors come from a woman aged 18 to 35 in good health.

The genes are TRBV19 and TRBJ1-5; D is undetermined. Germline values: CDR1 LNHDA, CDR2 SQIVND (reference sequence). V was shortened by 6 bases and J by 3 bases, with 9 bases between the two germline ends. The CDR3 has 13 residues. CDR3: CASSHRANQPQHF. The CDR3 bases are TGTGCCAGTAGCCACAGAGCCAATCAGCCCCAGCATTTT.

This clone has just a few counts. The rearrangement links TRBV23-1 to TRBJ2-7; the D gene is possibly TRBD2 (6 bases). TRBV23-1 is flagged as an ORF with uncertain function. The CDR3 extends over 16 amino acids. Trimming shortened V by 5 bases and J by 0 bases, and 17 bases separated the two germline ends. The CDR3 here is CASSRMTSSFSYEQYF. The CDR3 nucleotides read TGCGCCAGCAGTAGAATGACTAGTTCCTTCTCCTACGAGCAGTACTTC.

J is TRBJ2-4 and V is TRBV21-1; TRBD1, the table's D call, was not compared with the DNA. TRBV21-1 is termed a pseudogene. This CDR3 region has 15 residues. The CDR3 spells CASSQGMGYGNIQYF. The CDR3 region has the DNA TGTGCCAGCAGCCAGGGTATGGGGTACGGAAACATTCAGTACTTC.

V gene TRBV2 combines with J gene TRBJ2-7; 8 bases map to TRBD2. V lost 6 bases to trimming and J lost 7 bases; unmatched junction nucleotides: 11. In germline, CDR1 is SNHLY, CDR2 FYNNEI. The CDR3 length is 14 residues. CDR3 DNA: TGTGCCAGCAGGCCCCAAGCGGGAGTCGGAGAGCAGTACTTC. Translation gives CASRPQAGVGEQYF.

This clone appeared a few times. The rearrangement joins TRBV15 to TRBJ1-4, with 7 nucleotides matching TRBD1. The CDR3 runs to 15 residues. The germline gives CDR1 LNHNV, CDR2 YYDKDF (reference sequence). The trim removed 2 bases at V and 5 bases at J, leaving 5 bases unmatched. CDR3 sequence: CATSRKQGSNEKLFF. CDR3 nucleotides: TGTGCCACCAGCAGAAAACAGGGGTCGAATGAAAAACTGTTTTTT.

The CDR3 DNA follows: TGTGCCAGCACGGGACTAGCGGGAGACAATGAGCAGTTCTTC. Encoded protein: CASTGLAGDNEQFF. The chain combines TRBV2 with TRBJ2-1; 14 nucleotides match TRBD2. The V segment lost 7 bases and the J segment 5 bases; nucleotides outside the gene matches: 1. There are 14 residues in the CDR3. Germline V gene lookup returns CDR1 SNHLY and CDR2 FYNNEI.

This clone was detected a few times. The rearrangement uses TRBV28 and TRBJ2-5; TRBD2 is a possible D gene (6 bases). Germline CDR1 and CDR2: MDHEN and SYDVKM. This CDR3 is 14 amino acids long. Trimming took 5 bases from V and 4 from J, leaving 14 bases between them. CDR3 loop: CASSHSGVRETQYF. CDR3 nucleotides: TGTGCCAGCAGTCACTCGGGGGTGAGAGAGACCCAGTACTTC.

The sample holds a few counts of this clone. The chain links TRBV7-2 to TRBJ2-7; D is undetermined. V was cut by 8 bases and J by 7 bases, with 12 bases left in between. The CDR3 extends over 11 amino acids. From germline, CDR1 is SGHTA and CDR2 FQGNSA. In DNA form, the CDR3 reads TGTGCCAGCTCCAATCCGAGGGAGCAGTACTTC. Protein: CASSNPREQYF. The whole variable domain, remainder taken from reference TRBV7-2 and TRBJ2-7, is GAGVSQSPSNKVTEKGKDVELRCDPISGHTALYWYRQSLGQGLEFLIYFQGNSAPDKSGLPSDRFSAERTGGSVSTLTIQRTQQEDSAVYLCASSNPREQYFGPGTRLTVT.

The rearrangement links TRBV7-8 to TRBJ2-2, with TRBD1 matching 7 bases. Germline V lookup: CDR1 SGHVS, CDR2 FQNEAQ. The length of the CDR3 is 15 residues. V trimming: 5 bases; J trimming: 4 bases; junction bases outside the gene matches: 7. The CDR3 DNA reads TGTGCCAGCAGCATCAGACAGGGAATCACCGGGGAGCTGTTTTTT. Residues: CASSIRQGITGELFF.

Remarks on this clone: Additional DNA sequences in this sample encode the identical CDR3. The chain links TRBV6-5 to TRBJ2-3; D remains ambiguous. Germline V gene data show CDR1 as MNHEY and CDR2 as SVGAGI. This CDR3 spans 12 amino acids. V was shortened by 8 bases and J by 3 bases, with 9 bases between the two germline ends. The CDR3 DNA reads TGTGCCAGCCGGACGGGTACAGATACGCAGTATTTT. It specifies CASRTGTDTQYF.

This rearrangement joins TRBV4-3 to TRBJ2-1, with 7 bases fitting TRBD1. The CDR3 length is 16 residues. With 0 bases clipped from V and 2 bases from J, the junction kept 4 bases outside the gene matches. The V gene's germline CDR1 is LGHNA and CDR2 YSLEER. In DNA form, the CDR3 reads TGCGCCAGCAGCCAAGATTTTAGGGGGCCCTACAATGAGCAGTTCTTC. Translating it yields CASSQDFRGPYNEQFF.

This clone was recorded a few times. The same CDR3 is also encoded by other DNA sequences in this sample. The chain is built from TRBV28 and TRBJ1-1; 10 bases fit TRBD1. This CDR3 has 14 amino acids. CDR1 MDHEN and CDR2 SYDVKM come from the germline V gene. V lost 5 bases and J lost 3; bases outside the gene matches: 3. CDR3 in DNA: TGTGCCAGCAGTCCGGGACAGGGGTACACTGAAGCTTTCTTT. Encoded protein: CASSPGQGYTEAFF.

The J gene is TRBJ1-5, the V gene TRBV6-6; D is possibly TRBD1 (5 bases). CDR1 and CDR2 (germline): MNHNY, SVGAGI (reference sequence). The CDR3 has 15 amino acids. Trimming shortened V by 5 bases and J by 6 bases, and 17 bases separated the two germline ends. The CDR3 DNA reads TGTGCCAGCAGTGATGTTTTAGGGACTTCTCAGCCCCAGCATTTT. Translation: CASSDVLGTSQPQHF.

This clone was observed a few times. The chain joins TRBV9 to TRBJ2-2; D is ambiguous. The CDR3 length is 13 residues. Looked up from germline, CDR1 is SGDLS and CDR2 is YYNGEE. V was shortened by 0 bases and J by 8 bases, with 8 bases between the two germline ends. CDR3 nucleotides: TGTGCCAGCAGCGTAGAAATTTTGGGGGAGCTGTTTTTT. Translated, it gives CASSVEILGELFF.

This clone came up a few times. This rearrangement joins TRBV2 to TRBJ2-7; no clear D gene. This CDR3 region has 14 residues. CDR1 and CDR2 (germline): SNHLY, FYNNEI. The V end was cut by 4 bases, the J end by 0 bases, with 10 bases between. The CDR3 DNA follows: TGTGCCAGCAGTGTGGAACTGGCCTCCTACGAGCAGTACTTC. Its protein product is CASSVELASYEQYF.

There are a few counts of this clone. This chain joins TRBV13 and TRBJ2-5; D uncertain. The V gene's germline CDR1 is PRHDT and CDR2 FYEKMQ (reference sequence). The CDR3 sequence is 11 residues long. Trimming pared 5 bases from V and 5 bases from J, leaving 6 bases between. The CDR3 is CASSIRETQYF. DNA for the CDR3: TGTGCCAGCAGCATAAGGGAGACCCAGTACTTC. The variable domain in full, with the rest retrieved from reference TRBV13 and TRBJ2-5, is AAGVIQSPRHLIKEKRETATLKCYPIPRHDTVYWYQQGPGQDPQFLISFYEKMQSDKGSIPDRFSAQQFSDYHSELNMSSLELGDSALYFCASSIRETQYFGPGTRLLVL.

This chain uses TRBV19 with TRBJ1-2; D possibly corresponds to TRBD1 (6 bases). The ends were cut back, 7 bases at V and 2 bases at J, with 11 bases in the middle. The V gene's germline CDR1 is LNHDA and CDR2 SQIVND (reference sequence). This CDR3 region has 13 residues. DNA for the CDR3: TGTGCCAGTAATGGACAGCAAAACTATGGCTACACCTTC. This gives the protein CASNGQQNYGYTF.